The next 11 T cell receptor beta chains were all read from a single sample in a study of T cells in Graves' hyperthyroidism and ophthalmopathy. Amplification of TCR beta CDR3 regions used RNA as the template. When the TCR CDR3 underwent first-round RT-PCR, the HTBI primer set was used. From the multiplex PCR reads, TCRdb called clonotypes with MiXCR, one entry per CDR3 protein. This sample has around 240,000 distinct CDR3 sequences, with approximately 15% found just once. Sequenced input: blood. The receptors shown here come from a woman in her 40s with Graves' hyperthyroidism that later progressed to Graves' ophthalmopathy.

Many counts were recorded for this clonotype. The chain recombines TRBV28 with TRBJ2-2, with 7 bases matching TRBD1. V dropped 8 bases and J dropped 4; count of bases not matched to a gene: 4. This CDR3 is built from 13 residues. CDR1 and CDR2 from the germline V gene are MDHEN and SYDVKM. This CDR3 is CASGTVSTGELFF. For the CDR3, the DNA is TGTGCCAGCGGGACAGTTTCCACCGGGGAGCTGTTTTTT.

Turning to this clonotype: With a much larger clone just one base away, this may be a read error. The gene calls are TRBV29-1 and TRBJ2-7; no firm D call. CDR3 length: 13 amino acids. CDR1 and CDR2 from the germline V gene are SQVTM and ANQGSEA. The CDR3 DNA follows: TGCAGCGCTAGGACCGCGAGCTCCTACGAGCAGTGCTTC. As protein: CSARTASSYEQCF.

This clonotype has ten or more counts. The CDR3 spells CASRIKGPVNYEQYF. In DNA, the CDR3 is TGTGCCAGCAGAATAAAGGGGCCGGTCAACTACGAGCAGTACTTC. This chain connects TRBV28 to TRBJ2-7; possible D gene TRBD1, 5 bases. CDR3 length: 15 amino acids. Trimming left V 6 bases short and J 3 bases short, with 18 bases between. CDR1 MDHEN and CDR2 SYDVKM come from the germline V gene.

This clonotype has more than one count but fewer than ten. V is TRBV5-8 and J is TRBJ1-4, with D unclear. Germline V gene sequence: CDR1 SGHTS, CDR2 YDEGEE. The V end was cut by 3 bases, the J end by 11 bases, with 11 bases between. The CDR3 sequence is 12 residues long. CDR3 amino acids: CASSSGLGKLFF. The CDR3, as DNA: TGTGCCAGCAGCTCCGGACTAGGGAAACTGTTTTTT.

This clonotype has more than one count but fewer than ten. The chain joins TRBV7-3 to TRBJ2-2; D ambiguous. V dropped 3 bases and J dropped 4 bases, with 6 bases sitting between them. This CDR3 has 13 amino acids. Germline loops: CDR1 SGHTA, CDR2 FQGTGA. The CDR3 reads CASSFEVTGELFF. For the CDR3, the DNA is TGTGCCAGCAGCTTCGAGGTCACCGGGGAGCTGTTTTTT.

There are many counts of this clonotype. J is TRBJ2-4 and V is TRBV27; D remains ambiguous. Germline assignment: CDR1 MNHEY and CDR2 SMNVEV (reference sequence). CDR3 length: 15 amino acids. The germline V and J ends were trimmed by 3 bases and 8 bases, with 17 bases remaining between them. Here the CDR3 DNA reads TGTGCCAGCAGTTTGAGGTGGCAGACTTTAGACATTCAGTACTTC. It translates to CASSLRWQTLDIQYF.

This clonotype was recorded a few times. The genes are TRBV7-9 and TRBJ2-6, with D tentatively TRBD1 (6 bases). Trimming cost V 5 bases and J 0 bases, with 11 bases left between them. CDR1 SEHNR and CDR2 FQNEAQ come from the germline V gene (reference sequence). This CDR3 region has 16 residues. CDR3 DNA: TGTGCCAGCAGCCGAGGACAGATCTCTGGGGCCAACGTCCTGACTTTC. Residues: CASSRGQISGANVLTF.

This clonotype was detected ten times or more. The chain carries TRBV18 and TRBJ2-1; possibly TRBD2 for D (6 bases). The V end lost 5 bases, the J end lost 5 bases, and 10 bases lay between the germline ends. The CDR3 has 13 amino acids. Germline CDR1 reads KGHSH; CDR2 reads LQKENI. CDR3: CASSVGGNNEQFF. As DNA, the CDR3 is TGTGCCAGCTCAGTCGGGGGAAACAATGAGCAGTTCTTC.

The chain has TRBV2 and TRBJ2-4; 9 nucleotides match TRBD1. This CDR3 region has 15 residues. Unmatched junction bases numbered 4, after V lost 4 bases and J lost 3 bases. Looked up from germline, CDR1 is SNHLY and CDR2 is FYNNEI. DNA for the CDR3: TGTGCCAGCAGTGGCGACAGGGGGTACAAAAACATTCAGTACTTC. Translating it yields CASSGDRGYKNIQYF. The whole variable domain, filled in from reference TRBV2 and TRBJ2-4, reads EPEVTQTPSHQVTQMGQEVILRCVPISNHLYFYWYRQILGQKVEFLVSFYNNEISEKSEIFDDQFSVERPDGSNFTLKIRSTKLEDSAMYFCASSGDRGYKNIQYFGAGTRLSVL.

This clonotype was detected ten times or more. This sequence joins TRBV30 and TRBJ2-1; TRBD2 agrees at 8 bases. The germline gives CDR1 GTSNPN, CDR2 SVGIG (reference sequence). The CDR3 sequence is 15 residues long. Germline trimming cut 4 bases from V and 1 base from J; bases unmatched to any gene: 6. In DNA form, the CDR3 reads TGTGCCTGGACCCTAACTAGCGGTTCCTACAATGAGCAGTTCTTC. Its translation: CAWTLTSGSYNEQFF.

This clonotype was detected many times. J is TRBJ2-7 and V is TRBV6-2 or TRBV6-3, with 7 nucleotides matching TRBD2. This CDR3 has 13 residues. Germline CDR1 is MNHEY and CDR2 is SVGEGT. V lost 6 bases, J lost 0 bases, and 2 bases stayed unmatched. CDR3 sequence reads: CASSGRNSYEQYF. The CDR3 nucleotides are TGTGCCAGCAGCGGGAGGAACTCCTACGAGCAGTACTTC.